Listed below are T cell receptor beta chains from one sample, sequenced in a study of Tregs in tolerant kidney transplant recipients. Method: immunoSEQ multiplex PCR; TCRdb's copy keeps in-frame clones and lacks some. The sample includes roughly 840 clones, under 45% of them seen just once. Their cognate antigens are unknown. Sample: Tregs from blood cultured with allogeneic cells, taken before the transplant. These receptors were obtained from a human patient who received a combined kidney and bone marrow transplant. The CDR3 runs from the conserved cysteine through the conserved F or W. The order of the fields is clone size, D gene, J gene, V gene, CDR3 DNA, CDR3 protein. A D gene is named only where the DNA matches it firmly. Expanded clones are given a class, and other clones once, few, many or no size at all.

>.|.|TRBJ2-1|TRBV5-1
TGCGCCAGTAAGCGAGGGGAGACAGGTTTCTACTACAATGAGCAGTTCTTC
CASKRGETGFYYNEQFF
>.|TRBD2|TRBJ2-2|TRBV7-6
TGTGCCAGCATCCTATCCCTGACTAGCGGGGGGGCGTCAAACACCGGGGAGCTGTTTTTT
CASILSLTSGGASNTGELFF
>.|.|TRBJ2-7|TRBV27
TGTGCCAGCAGTTTAAAGGGTACCCTCGCATACGAGCAGTACTTC
CASSLKGTLAYEQYF
>.|.|TRBJ2-1|TRBV6-6
TGTGCCAGCAGTTACGTCAGGCGAGGGGGTGAGCAGTTCTTC
CASSYVRRGGEQFF
>.|.|TRBJ2-6|TRBV1
TGCACCAGCAGCTTAAATGGTTTGTGCAGTCGGGCCAACGTCCTGACTTTC
CTSSLNGLCSRANVLTF
>.|TRBD1|TRBJ1-1|TRBV28
TGTGCCAGCAGTGGTCGACAGGGGGCCGTCGTTTTAAGGTTCTTT
CASSGRQGAVVLRFF
>.|TRBD2|TRBJ2-4|TRBV4-1
TGCGCCAGCAGCCAAGCGGGACTAGCGGAACCCTTAGCCAAAAACATTCAGTACTTC
CASSQAGLAEPLAKNIQYF
>.|.|TRBJ1-5|TRBV7-3
TGTGCCAGCAGCTTATACAGGGATCAGCCCCAGCATTTT
CASSLYRDQPQHF
>.|.|TRBJ2-6|TRBV5-2
TGTGCCAGCAAACATATCAGGAGTACACAAAGTCGGGCCAACGTCCTGACTTTC
CASKHIRSTQSRANVLTF
>once|TRBD1|TRBJ1-1|TRBV6-9
TGTGCCAGCAGCCCGACCGACAGGGAGAACACTGAAGCTTTCTTT
CASSPTDRENTEAFF
>.|.|TRBJ2-3|TRBV7-3
TGTGCCAGCAGCTTGGCGGGGAACACAGATACGCAGTATTTT
CASSLAGNTDTQYF
>.|.|TRBJ1-2|TRBV6-4
TGTGCCAGCAGTAGAAAAGACCCACACGGAAAGACCTATGGCTACACCTTC
CASSRKDPHGKTYGYTF
>.|TRBD1|TRBJ1-1|TRBV5-8
TGTGCCAGCAGCACCGGGACAGCGACTCATGAAGCTTTCTTT
CASSTGTATHEAFF
>few|.|TRBJ1-2|TRBV5-1
TGCGCCAGCAGCTTCCGCAGGCGGGAGTTAAGCTACACCTTC
CASSFRRRELSYTF
>.|.|TRBJ2-3|TRBV18
TGTGCCAGCTCACAAAGCACAGATACGCAGTATTTT
CASSQSTDTQYF
>large|.|TRBJ2-3|TRBV29-1
TGCAGCGCTGTGAGTGGGCCAGATACGCAGTATTTT
CSAVSGPDTQYF
>few|TRBD2|TRBJ2-7|TRBV25-1
TGTGCCAGCAGCCAAAGACTAGCGGGAGAGTACGAGCAGTACTTC
CASSQRLAGEYEQYF
>.|.|TRBJ2-7|TRBV10-2
TGCGCCAGCAGTGTGTGGGGCGGACGAGCTGGCTACGAGCAGTACTTC
CASSVWGGRAGYEQYF
>.|.|TRBJ2-1|TRBV7-3
TGTGCCAGCAGCTCGCGACGTGTTGAGCAGTTCTTC
CASSSRRVEQFF
>.|TRBD1|TRBJ2-6|TRBV7-2
TGTGCCAGCAGCGAGGGACAGGGGACGACTGGGGCCAACGTCCTGACTTTC
CASSEGQGTTGANVLTF
>.|TRBD2|TRBJ2-2|TRBV2
TGTGCCAGCAGCCGAACCCGATTAGCGGGACGGACCGGGGAGCTGTTTTTT
CASSRTRLAGRTGELFF
>.|TRBD2|TRBJ2-1|TRBV5-4
TGTGCCAGCAGCATGGGACTAGCGGTCAGGAGCTCCTACAATGAGCAGTTCTTC
CASSMGLAVRSSYNEQFF
>.|.|TRBJ1-2|TRBV4-1
TGCGCCAGCAGCCAAGCCCGGAATCAAATAACTTCAGGGGTCCCCCTCTATGGCTACACCTTC
CASSQARNQITSGVPLYGYTF
>few|TRBD1|TRBJ1-6|TRBV28
TGTGCCAGCAGTGGACAGTACAGGGGTTCACCCCTCCACTTT
CASSGQYRGSPLHF